This T cell receptor (beta chain) appears in the sequencing data of a study of spatial heterogeneity in lung cancer. By frequency in the sample, this clonotype is medium-sized. Time point: sample taken at primary tumor resection. Unsorted whole RNA samples from tumor, nontumor lung or frozen PBMC were sequenced. TCRdb used MiXCR to reprocess the 5' RACE reads, holding one entry per CDR3 protein. The sample shows 2,000 or so distinct CDR3 sequences, approximately 7.8% of them seen only once. Here the sequenced sample was normal lung tissue next to the tumor, taken at surgery. This receptor was obtained from a male donor with early-stage non-small cell lung cancer.

DNA for the CDR3: TGTGCCAGCAGCGTAGGTCTAGCGGGGGGTGGCCTCTCCGAGCAGTACTTC. Translation: CASSVGLAGGGLSEQYF. The chain joins TRBV9 to TRBJ2-7; 11 nucleotides align to TRBD2. The CDR3 extends over 17 amino acids. Germline V gene data show CDR1 as SGDLS and CDR2 as YYNGEE. V shed 0 bases, J shed 6 bases, and the junction held 11 bases outside the gene matches. The full variable domain, with the rest looked up from reference TRBV9 and TRBJ2-7, is DSGVTQTPKHLITATGQRVTLRCSPRSGDLSVYWYQQSLDQGLQFLIQYYNGEERAKGNILERFSAQQFPDLHSELNLSSLELGDSALYFCASSVGLAGGGLSEQYFGPGTRLTVT.